The next 16 T cell receptor beta chains were all read from a single sample in a study of metastatic and nonmetastatic thyroid tumors. TCRdb re-analyzed the PCR reads through MiXCR. Altogether tens of thousands of clones are present, less than 50% being singletons, with the ten largest covering roughly 24%. Patients had received no treatment of any kind before thyroid surgery. Sequenced: tumor tissue. These receptors came from a male donor with papillary thyroid cancer or a benign thyroid nodule (not recorded which). Some clones in this sample may be carry-over from other donors' samples.

This clone has a handful of counts. The chain carries TRBV6-1 and TRBJ2-1, with 12 bases identical to TRBD2. Trimming removed 3 bases from V and 9 bases from J; junction bases left unmatched: 3. The CDR3 sequence is 14 residues long. Looked up from germline, CDR1 is MNHNS and CDR2 is SASEGT. This CDR3 is CASSDSTSGSEQFF. The CDR3 region has the DNA TGTGCCAGCAGTGACTCGACTAGCGGGAGTGAGCAGTTCTTC.

The CDR3 bases are TGTGCCAGCAGCCCCCCCCGGACAGGTAACACTGAAGCTTTCTTT. Amino acid sequence: CASSPPRTGNTEAFF. The rearrangement links TRBV3-1 to TRBJ1-1; 7 nucleotides match TRBD1. The J segment lost 2 bases and the V segment lost 4 bases, leaving 7 bases of the junction unmatched. The CDR3 is 15 amino acids. Per the germline V gene, CDR1 is LGHDT and CDR2 is YNNKEL (reference sequence).

The sample holds a few counts of this clone. The chain links TRBV10-1 to TRBJ2-2; possibly TRBD2 for D (5 bases). Germline CDR1 reads WNHNN; CDR2 reads SYGVQD (reference sequence). The CDR3 covers 15 residues. V lost 7 bases and J 0 bases, leaving 12 bases between the germline ends. This chain's CDR3 is CASTPGNANTGELFF. In DNA form, the CDR3 reads TGCGCCAGCACCCCGGGAAACGCGAACACCGGGGAGCTGTTTTTT.

V and J are TRBV2 and TRBJ1-2, with 12 bases that match TRBD1. This CDR3 spans 15 amino acids. The trim removed 4 bases at V and 8 bases at J, leaving 8 bases unmatched. Per the germline V gene, CDR1 is SNHLY and CDR2 is FYNNEI. DNA for the CDR3: TGTGCCAGCAGTGCAGGGACAGGGGGCACGGGGGGCTACACCTTC. It yields the protein CASSAGTGGTGGYTF.

This rearrangement joins TRBV5-8 to TRBJ1-5; 7 positions match TRBD1. CDR3 length equals 13 residues. The germline gives CDR1 SGHTS, CDR2 YDEGEE. V lost 4 bases to trimming and J lost 4 bases; unmatched junction nucleotides: 2. The CDR3 sequence: CASSVDRNQPQHF. CDR3 nucleotides: TGTGCCAGCAGCGTGGACAGGAATCAGCCCCAGCATTTT.

In its sample, this clone was seen a few times. V and J are TRBV19 and TRBJ2-5, with D perhaps TRBD1 (6 bases). Trimming removed 3 bases at V and 2 bases at J, with 10 bases between. The germline V gene has CDR1 LNHDA and CDR2 SQIVND (reference sequence). This CDR3 has 14 residues. The CDR3 DNA is TGTGCCAGTAGTATTTGGGGGCGTCAAGAGACCCAGTACTTC. Translating gives CASSIWGRQETQYF.

Concerning this clone itself: Other DNA sequences within the sample encode an identical CDR3. This chain links TRBV11-2 with TRBJ1-6; maybe TRBD1 (5 bases). The germline V and J ends were trimmed by 1 base and 9 bases, with 19 bases remaining between them. Germline V lookup: CDR1 SGHAT, CDR2 FQNNGV. The CDR3 extends over 17 amino acids. CDR3 residues: CASSLVHGRQGGSPLHF. In DNA form, the CDR3 reads TGTGCCAGCAGCTTAGTACACGGGCGGCAGGGCGGTTCACCCCTCCACTTT.

The CDR3 loop reads CASSYKDVFNEQFF. The DNA of the CDR3 is TGTGCCAGCAGTTACAAGGACGTGTTCAATGAGCAGTTCTTC. The rearrangement joins TRBV6-2 or TRBV6-3 to TRBJ2-1; D uncertain. Trimming removed 2 bases from V and 6 bases from J, with 11 bases in between. Per germline, CDR1 MNHEY and CDR2 SVGEGT. The CDR3 length is 14 residues.

CDR3 nucleotides: TGTGCCAGCTCACAGGGAAGTGTTGGCTACACCTTC. It codes for CASSQGSVGYTF. This chain joins TRBV28 and TRBJ1-2; maybe TRBD1 (6 bases). The germline V and J ends were trimmed by 8 bases and 7 bases, with 14 bases remaining between them. The CDR3 sequence is 12 residues long. CDR1 is MDHEN and CDR2 is SYDVKM in the germline V gene.

The V call is TRBV20-1, the J call TRBJ1-3, with TRBD1 matching 9 bases. Germline CDR1 and CDR2: DFQATT and SNEGSKA (reference sequence). The CDR3 runs to 15 residues. V dropped 5 bases and J dropped 0; count of bases not matched to a gene: 5. CDR3 nucleotides: TGCAGTGCTTGGGACAGGGACCCCTCTGGAAACACCATATATTTT. This gives the protein CSAWDRDPSGNTIYF.

This clone turned up a few times. This rearrangement joins TRBV27 to TRBJ2-7, with a weak D call TRBD2 (6 bases). CDR1 and CDR2 from the germline V gene are MNHEY and SMNVEV (reference sequence). The CDR3 runs 15 residues. The germline V and J ends were trimmed by 3 bases and 6 bases, with 18 bases remaining between them. This chain's CDR3 is CASSLYATGVGEQYF. In DNA, the CDR3 is TGTGCCAGCAGTTTGTACGCCACGGGGGTCGGCGAGCAGTACTTC.

This clone has just a few counts. V and J are TRBV18 and TRBJ1-2; D gene unclear. Trimming took 3 bases from V and 5 from J, leaving 13 bases between them. The germline V gene encodes CDR1 KGHSH and CDR2 LQKENI. CDR3 size: 14 residues. The chain's CDR3 is CASSPPGLAYGYTF. The CDR3 coding sequence is TGTGCCAGCTCACCGCCGGGATTGGCTTATGGCTACACCTTC.

On this clone: The same CDR3 arises from other DNA sequences in this sample as well. The chain uses TRBV18 and TRBJ1-2; 10 bases agree with TRBD1. The J segment lost 3 bases and the V segment lost 6 bases, leaving 4 bases of the junction unmatched. CDR1 and CDR2 (germline): KGHSH, LQKENI. CDR3 length: 14 amino acids. The CDR3 region has the DNA TGTGCCAGCTCTTCTGACAGGGGGCACTATGGCTACACCTTC. Encoded protein: CASSSDRGHYGYTF.

In this sample, this clone is medium-sized. The chain recombines TRBV4-1 with TRBJ2-3; TRBD2 aligns across 7 bases. The germline V gene has CDR1 MGHRA and CDR2 YSYEKL. The CDR3 runs to 17 residues. Germline trimming cut 2 bases from V and 4 bases from J; bases unmatched to any gene: 12. DNA of the CDR3: TGCGCCAGCAGCCAAACCCCGCGGCGGGAGCAAGCAGATACGCAGTATTTT. The encoded protein is CASSQTPRREQADTQYF.

The rearrangement joins TRBV4-3 to TRBJ2-7, with D tentatively TRBD1 (6 bases). V lost 1 base, J lost 3 bases, and 13 bases lay in between. CDR3 size: 15 residues. The germline gives CDR1 LGHNA, CDR2 YSLEER. The CDR3 here is CASSQVRGNFYEQYF. The CDR3 nucleotides read TGCGCCAGCAGCCAAGTCAGGGGTAACTTCTACGAGCAGTACTTC.

This chain uses TRBV19 with TRBJ1-1; D possibly corresponds to TRBD1 (5 bases). The V end lost 5 bases, the J end lost 6 bases, and 13 bases lay between the germline ends. This CDR3 region has 13 residues. Germline V gene sequence: CDR1 LNHDA, CDR2 SQIVND (reference sequence). CDR3 residues: CASSWDPGAEAFF. The DNA for the CDR3 is TGTGCCAGTAGTTGGGACCCGGGAGCTGAAGCTTTCTTT.